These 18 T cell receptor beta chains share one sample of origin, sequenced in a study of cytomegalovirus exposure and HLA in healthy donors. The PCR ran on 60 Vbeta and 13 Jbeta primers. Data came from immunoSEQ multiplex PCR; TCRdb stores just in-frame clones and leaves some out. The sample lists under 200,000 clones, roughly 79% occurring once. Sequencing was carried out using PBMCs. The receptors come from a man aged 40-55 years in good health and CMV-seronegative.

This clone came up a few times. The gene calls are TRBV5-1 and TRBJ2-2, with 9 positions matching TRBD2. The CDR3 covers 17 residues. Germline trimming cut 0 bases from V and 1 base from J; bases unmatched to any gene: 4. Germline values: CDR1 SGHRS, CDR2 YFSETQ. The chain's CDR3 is CASSLELAGLNTGELFF. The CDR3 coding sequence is TGCGCCAGCAGCTTGGAGCTAGCGGGGTTGAACACCGGGGAGCTGTTTTTT.

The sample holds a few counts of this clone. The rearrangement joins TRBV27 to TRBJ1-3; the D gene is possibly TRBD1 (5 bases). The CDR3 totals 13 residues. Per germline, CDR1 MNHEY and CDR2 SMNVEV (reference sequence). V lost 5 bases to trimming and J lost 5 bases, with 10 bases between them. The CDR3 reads CASSESGRNTIYF. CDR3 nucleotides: TGTGCCAGCAGTGAGTCAGGGAGAAACACCATATATTTT.

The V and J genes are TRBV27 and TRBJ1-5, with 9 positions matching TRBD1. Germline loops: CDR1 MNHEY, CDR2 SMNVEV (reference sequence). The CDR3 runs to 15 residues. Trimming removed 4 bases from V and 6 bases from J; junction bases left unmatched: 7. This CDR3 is CASSSGTGLFQPQHF. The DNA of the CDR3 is TGTGCCAGCAGTTCCGGGACAGGGCTCTTTCAGCCCCAGCATTTT.

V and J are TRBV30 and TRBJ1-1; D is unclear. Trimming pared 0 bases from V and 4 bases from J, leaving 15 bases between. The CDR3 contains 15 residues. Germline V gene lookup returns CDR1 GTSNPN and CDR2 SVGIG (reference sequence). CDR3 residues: CAWSVLGAKSTEAFF. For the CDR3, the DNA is TGTGCCTGGAGTGTACTTGGAGCGAAGAGCACTGAAGCTTTCTTT.

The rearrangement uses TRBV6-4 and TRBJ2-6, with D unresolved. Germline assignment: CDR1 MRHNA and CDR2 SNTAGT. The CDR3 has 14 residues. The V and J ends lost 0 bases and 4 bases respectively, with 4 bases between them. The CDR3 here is CASSDSRGANVLTF. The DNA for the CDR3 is TGTGCCAGCAGTGACTCGAGGGGGGCCAACGTCCTGACTTTC.

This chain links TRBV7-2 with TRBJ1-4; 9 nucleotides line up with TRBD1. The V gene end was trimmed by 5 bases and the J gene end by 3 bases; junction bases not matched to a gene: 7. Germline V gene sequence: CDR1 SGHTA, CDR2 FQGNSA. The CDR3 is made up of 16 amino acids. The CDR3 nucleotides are TGTGCCAGCAGCCAAACCCGGACAGGGGCTAATGAAAAACTGTTTTTT. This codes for CASSQTRTGANEKLFF.

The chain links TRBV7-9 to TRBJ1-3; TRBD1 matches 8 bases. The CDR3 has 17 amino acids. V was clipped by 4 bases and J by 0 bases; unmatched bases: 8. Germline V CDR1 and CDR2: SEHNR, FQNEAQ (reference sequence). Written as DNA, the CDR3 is TGTGCCAGCAGCTCGACACAGGGGGTGAACTCTGGAAACACCATATATTTT. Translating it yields CASSSTQGVNSGNTIYF.

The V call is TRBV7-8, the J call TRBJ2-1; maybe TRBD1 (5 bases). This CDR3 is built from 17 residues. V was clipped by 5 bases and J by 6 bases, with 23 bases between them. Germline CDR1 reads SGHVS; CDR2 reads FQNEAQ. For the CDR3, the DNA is TGTGCCAGCAGCCCCCGTCTCTTGATGGGTAGGGGCAATGAGCAGTTCTTC. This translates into CASSPRLLMGRGNEQFF.

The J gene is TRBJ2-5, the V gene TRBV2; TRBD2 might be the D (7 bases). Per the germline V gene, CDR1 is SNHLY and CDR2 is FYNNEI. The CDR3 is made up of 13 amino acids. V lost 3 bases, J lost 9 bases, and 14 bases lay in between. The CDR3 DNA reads TGTGCCAGCAGTGATGGACGAGGGGGGGCCCAGTACTTC. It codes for CASSDGRGGAQYF.

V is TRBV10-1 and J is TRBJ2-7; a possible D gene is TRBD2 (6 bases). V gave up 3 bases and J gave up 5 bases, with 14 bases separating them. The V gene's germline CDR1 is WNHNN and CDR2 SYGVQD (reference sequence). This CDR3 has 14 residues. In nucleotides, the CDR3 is TGCGCCAGCAGTGAACTAGCCGGGTCGGACGAGCAGTACTTC. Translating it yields CASSELAGSDEQYF.

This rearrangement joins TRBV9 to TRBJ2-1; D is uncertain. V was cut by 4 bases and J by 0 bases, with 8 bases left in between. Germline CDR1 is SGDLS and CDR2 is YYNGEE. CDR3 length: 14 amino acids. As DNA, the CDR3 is TGTGCCAGCAGCCCCTTGAGCTCCTACAATGAGCAGTTCTTC. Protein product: CASSPLSSYNEQFF. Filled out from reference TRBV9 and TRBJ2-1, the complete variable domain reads DSGVTQTPKHLITATGQRVTLRCSPRSGDLSVYWYQQSLDQGLQFLIQYYNGEERAKGNILERFSAQQFPDLHSELNLSSLELGDSALYFCASSPLSSYNEQFFGPGTRLTVL.

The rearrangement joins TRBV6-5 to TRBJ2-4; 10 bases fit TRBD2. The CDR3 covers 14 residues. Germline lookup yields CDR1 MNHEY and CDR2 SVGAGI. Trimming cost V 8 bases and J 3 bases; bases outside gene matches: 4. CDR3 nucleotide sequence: TGTGCCAGCTCGGGGACTAGCGTCAAAAACATTCAGTACTTC. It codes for CASSGTSVKNIQYF.

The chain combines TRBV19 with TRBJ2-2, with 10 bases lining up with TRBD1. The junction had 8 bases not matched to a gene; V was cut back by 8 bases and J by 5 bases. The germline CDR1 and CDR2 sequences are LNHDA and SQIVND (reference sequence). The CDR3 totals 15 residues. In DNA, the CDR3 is TGTGCCAGTCGGGGACAGGGGCTAGCAACCGGGGAGCTGTTTTTT. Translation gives CASRGQGLATGELFF.

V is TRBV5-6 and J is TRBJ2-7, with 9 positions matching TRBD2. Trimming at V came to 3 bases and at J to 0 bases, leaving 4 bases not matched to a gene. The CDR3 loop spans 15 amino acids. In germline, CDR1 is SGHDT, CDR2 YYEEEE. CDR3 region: CASSSLAGSSYEQYV. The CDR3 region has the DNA TGTGCCAGCAGCTCACTAGCGGGCAGCTCCTACGAGCAGTACGTC.

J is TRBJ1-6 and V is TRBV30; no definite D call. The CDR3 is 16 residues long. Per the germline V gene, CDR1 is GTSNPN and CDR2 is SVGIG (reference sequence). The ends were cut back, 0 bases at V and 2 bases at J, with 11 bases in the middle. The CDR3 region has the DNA TGTGCCTGGAGTGTAGTACTTTCCGCCTATAATTCACCCCTCCACTTT. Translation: CAWSVVLSAYNSPLHF.

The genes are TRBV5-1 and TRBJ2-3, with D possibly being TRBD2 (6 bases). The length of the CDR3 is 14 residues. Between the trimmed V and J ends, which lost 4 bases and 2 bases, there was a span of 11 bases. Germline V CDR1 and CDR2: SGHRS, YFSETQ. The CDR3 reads CASSPGTLTDTQYF. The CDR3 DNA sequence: TGCGCCAGCAGCCCCGGGACTCTCACAGATACGCAGTATTTT. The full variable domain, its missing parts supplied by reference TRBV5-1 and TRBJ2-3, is KAGVTQTPRYLIKTRGQQVTLSCSPISGHRSVSWYQQTPGQGLQFLFEYFSETQRNKGNFPGRFSGRQFSNSRSEMNVSTLELGDSALYLCASSPGTLTDTQYFGPGTRLTVL.

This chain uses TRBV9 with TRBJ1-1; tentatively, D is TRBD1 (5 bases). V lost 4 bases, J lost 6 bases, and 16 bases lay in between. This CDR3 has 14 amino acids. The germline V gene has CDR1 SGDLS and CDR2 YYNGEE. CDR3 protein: CASSPRGGVSEAFF. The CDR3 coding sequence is TGTGCCAGCAGCCCCCGGGGGGGAGTCTCTGAAGCTTTCTTT.

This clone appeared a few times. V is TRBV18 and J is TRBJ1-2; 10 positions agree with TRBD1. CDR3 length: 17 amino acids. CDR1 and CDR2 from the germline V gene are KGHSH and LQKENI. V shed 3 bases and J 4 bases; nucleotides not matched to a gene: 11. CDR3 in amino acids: CASSPPTFGQGGYGYTF. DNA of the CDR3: TGTGCCAGCTCACCCCCTACTTTCGGACAGGGGGGCTATGGCTACACCTTC.